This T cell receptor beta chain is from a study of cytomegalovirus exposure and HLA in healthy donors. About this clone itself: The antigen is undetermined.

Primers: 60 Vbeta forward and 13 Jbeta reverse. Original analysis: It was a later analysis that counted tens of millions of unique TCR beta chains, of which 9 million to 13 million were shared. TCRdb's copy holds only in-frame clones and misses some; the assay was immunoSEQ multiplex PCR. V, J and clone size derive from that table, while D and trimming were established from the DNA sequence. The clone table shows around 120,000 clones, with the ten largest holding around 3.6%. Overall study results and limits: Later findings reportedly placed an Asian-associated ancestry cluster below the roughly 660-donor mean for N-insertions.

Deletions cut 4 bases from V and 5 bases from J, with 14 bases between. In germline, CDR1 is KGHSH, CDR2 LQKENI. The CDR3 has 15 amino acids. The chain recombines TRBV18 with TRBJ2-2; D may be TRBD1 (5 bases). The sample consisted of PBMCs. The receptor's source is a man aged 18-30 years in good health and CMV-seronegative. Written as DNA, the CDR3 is TGTGCCAGCTCACGAGACCAGGGAACTACCGGGGAGCTGTTTTTT. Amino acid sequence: CASSRDQGTTGELFF.